This T cell receptor beta chain was observed in a study of blood T cell repertoires in COVID-19. Study-wide background: COVID-19 samples, acute and convalescent, were from the United States, Italy and Spain. PBMCs, B-cell-depleted T cells, or T cells provided the cDNA or gDNA that made up the material.

This CDR3 comprises 12 residues. V shed 4 bases and J shed 4 bases, with 9 bases lying between them. The germline V gene encodes CDR1 SGHRS and CDR2 YFSETQ. Details on this clone: The sample holds other DNA sequences that translate to the same CDR3.

Original data processing: Amplification from reference gene primers served as the basis for estimated nucleated cell counts. Assay: immunoSEQ multiplex PCR; the TCRdb copy retains only in-frame clones and omits some. The V and J calls and clone size are taken from that table; D and trimming were inferred from the DNA. This table has about 260,000 clones, about 87% appearing once. The sequence derives from a woman aged 40-49 years who had recovered from COVID-19. The sequenced sample was peripheral blood. The V and J genes are TRBV5-1 and TRBJ2-7, with D perhaps TRBD1 (6 bases). CDR3 amino acids: CASSLQGYEQYF. The CDR3 nucleotides are TGCGCCAGCAGCCTACAGGGATACGAGCAGTACTTC.